The entry below describes one T cell receptor (beta chain). What this receptor recognizes is not known. Base qualities are not provided; no much larger clone lies one nucleotide away. TCRbeta CDR3 regions were amplified from genomic DNA using the immunoSEQ Assay, a bias-controlled multiplex PCR. As for the authors' bioinformatics: The number of nucleated cells in each sample was estimated from the amplification of reference gene primers within the assay. Sequence reads were collapsed and filtered to measure the absolute abundance of every unique TCRbeta CDR3 rearrangement. For each sample, productive Simpson clonality was calculated as the square root of Simpson's diversity index across productive rearrangements. Not all clones reach the TCRdb copy of this immuneACCESS table, which keeps in-frame sequences only. Checked studies attribute under half of the gap to unresolved V genes and leave the rest unexplained. That table furnishes V, J and clone size, whereas the DNA furnished D and trimming. A total of tens of thousands of clones appear in this sample, 80% to 90% of them only once. In total, the top ten clones hold about 15% of the sample.

The collaborating institutions used their own protocols to collect whole blood in K2EDTA tubes. Collaborator samples were shipped for TCRbeta analysis as frozen whole blood, isolated PBMCs, or DNA extracted from either sample type. As encoded in the germline V gene, CDR1 is ENHRY while CDR2 is SYGVKD. The CDR3 has 13 amino acids, counting the end cysteine and phenylalanine. The read is trimmed to its CDR3 DNA, 39 bases read in frame from base 1. The germline V and J ends show losses of 4 bases and 4 bases respectively, and no gene match explains 3 bases of the junction. The sample originates from a study of blood T cell repertoires in COVID-19 (dated by TCRdb to between 2020 and 2021). For context, the study as a whole: Collaborator samples came from the United States, Italy and Spain and covered acute and convalescent phases of COVID-19. The prospective study material was composed of cDNA or gDNA derived from T cells, B-cell-depleted T cells, or PBMCs. The dataset comprised deeply sampled blood TCRbeta repertoires from subjects exposed to, actively infected with, or recovered from COVID-19. The repertoires were released in a freely available public database meant as a resource for research on the immune response to SARS-CoV-2. The samples were drawn from two sources: the first 160 participants of the ongoing ImmuneRACE study, and 1,200 or so subjects contributed by 6 global collaborators. A de-identified subject ID, COVID-19 status, age in years and sex were almost always included in the sample metadata. Where available, HLA class I and class II types were taken from metadata supplied by the sample provider and were not determined by assay-based typing. On the study overall, not on this receptor specifically: How much clinical and demographic metadata was included differed by source and by participant, and the metadata was provided uncurated.

Sequencing was performed on peripheral blood. The TCR sequence derives from a man between 65 and 80 years old with active or convalescent COVID-19. Recombination linked TRBV10-3 to TRBJ1-1; 7 bases in the middle match TRBD1. The sequence in DNA is TGTGCCATCAGTGTACAGGGGAGCACTGAAGCTTTCTTT. Translation gives CAISVQGSTEAFF.